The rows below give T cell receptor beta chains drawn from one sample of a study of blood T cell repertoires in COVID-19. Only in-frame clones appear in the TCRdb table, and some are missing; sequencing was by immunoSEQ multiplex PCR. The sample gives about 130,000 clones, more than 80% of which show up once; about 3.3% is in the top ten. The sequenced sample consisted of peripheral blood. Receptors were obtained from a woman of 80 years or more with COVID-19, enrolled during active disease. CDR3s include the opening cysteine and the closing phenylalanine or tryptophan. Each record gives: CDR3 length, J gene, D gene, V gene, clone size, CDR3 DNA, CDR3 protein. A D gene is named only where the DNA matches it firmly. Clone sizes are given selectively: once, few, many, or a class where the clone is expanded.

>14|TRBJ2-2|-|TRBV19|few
TGTGCCAGTAGTATCAGGGGGGAAACCGGGGAGCTGTTTTTT
CASSIRGETGELFF
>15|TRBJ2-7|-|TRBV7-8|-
TGTGCCAGCAGCCCCCTCCAGGGCACAACCTACGAGCAGTACTTC
CASSPLQGTTYEQYF
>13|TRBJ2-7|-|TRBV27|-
TGTGCCAGCAGTTTACTTAGGGGTGGCGAGCAGTACTTC
CASSLLRGGEQYF
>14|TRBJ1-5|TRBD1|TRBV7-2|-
TGTGCCAGCAGCCCCGGACAGGTGGGTCAGCCCCAGCATTTT
CASSPGQVGQPQHF
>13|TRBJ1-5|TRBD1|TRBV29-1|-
TGCAGCGTGGCAGGACAGGGGAATCAGCCCCAGCATTTT
CSVAGQGNQPQHF
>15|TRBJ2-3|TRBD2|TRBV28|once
TGTGCCAGCAGTTTGGGGACTAGCGGCCTAGATACGCAGTATTTT
CASSLGTSGLDTQYF
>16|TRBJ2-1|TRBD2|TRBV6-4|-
TGTGCCAGCAGTGAAGGGCGCGGGAGCTCCTACAATGAGCAGTTCTTC
CASSEGRGSSYNEQFF
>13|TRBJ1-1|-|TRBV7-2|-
TGTGCCAGCCGTCCGGGATTCGGCACTGAAGCTTTCTTT
CASRPGFGTEAFF
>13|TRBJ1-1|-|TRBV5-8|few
TGTGCCAGCAGCCGCTTAGCGAACACTGAAGCTTTCTTT
CASSRLANTEAFF
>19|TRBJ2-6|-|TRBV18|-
TGTGCCAGCTCTCCAAGGGCAGGACAAGCCCTTGGTGGGGCCAACGTCCTGACTTTC
CASSPRAGQALGGANVLTF
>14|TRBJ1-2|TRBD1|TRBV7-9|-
TGTGCCAGCAGCCCAGGGGGCGGGAGCTATGGCTACACCTTC
CASSPGGGSYGYTF
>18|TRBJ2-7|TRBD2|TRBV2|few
TGTGCCAGCACCAGGGGACTTTGGATAGCGGGAGGACACTACGAGCAGTACTTC
CASTRGLWIAGGHYEQYF
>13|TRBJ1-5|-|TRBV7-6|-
TGTGCCAGCAGTGCCCAGTCTAATCAGCCCCAGCATTTT
CASSAQSNQPQHF
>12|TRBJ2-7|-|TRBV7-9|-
TGTGCCAGCAGCCACAGTGCCTACGATCAGTACTTC
CASSHSAYDQYF
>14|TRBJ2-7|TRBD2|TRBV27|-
TGTGCCAGCAGCCATACGGGACTAGCGGACGAGCAGTACTTC
CASSHTGLADEQYF
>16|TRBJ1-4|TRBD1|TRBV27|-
TGTGCCAGCAGTTTAGCTGGACAGGGGGATTATGAAAAACTGTTTTTT
CASSLAGQGDYEKLFF
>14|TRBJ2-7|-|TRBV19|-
TGTGCCAGTAGTATATCAGATGGGCTTTACGAGCAGTACTTC
CASSISDGLYEQYF
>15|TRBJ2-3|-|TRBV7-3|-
TGTGCCAGCAGCTTAACTAGCTCTAGCACAGATACGCAGTATTTT
CASSLTSSSTDTQYF
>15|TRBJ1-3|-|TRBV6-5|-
TGTGCTAGCAGTCAGACAGGCTTCTCTGGAAACACCATATATTTT
CASSQTGFSGNTIYF
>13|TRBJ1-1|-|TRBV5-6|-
TGTGCCAGCAGCTTCCAGGGGAACACTGAAGCTTTCTTT
CASSFQGNTEAFF
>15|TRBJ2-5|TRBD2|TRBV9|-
TGTGCCAGCAGCGTATTAGCGGGGGGTCGGGAGACCCAGTACTTC
CASSVLAGGRETQYF
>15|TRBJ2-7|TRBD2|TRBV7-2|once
TGTGCCAGCAGCTGGAGCGGGAGGAGCTCCTACGAGCAGTACTTC
CASSWSGRSSYEQYF
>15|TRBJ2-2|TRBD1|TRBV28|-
TGTGCCAGCAGTTATACAGGGGGCTCCAGCGGGGAGCTGTTTTTT
CASSYTGGSSGELFF
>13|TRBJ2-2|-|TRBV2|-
TGTGCCAGCAGTGTGCAGGGATCCGGGGAGCTGTTTTTT
CASSVQGSGELFF
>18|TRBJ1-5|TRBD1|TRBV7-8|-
TGTGCCAGCAGCTCCCAGGGGGTCGTGAGATATAGCAATCAGCCCCAGCATTTT
CASSSQGVVRYSNQPQHF
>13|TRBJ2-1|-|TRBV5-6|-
TGTGCCTCGGCGGAGAGCTCCTACAATGAGCAGTTCTTC
CASAESSYNEQFF
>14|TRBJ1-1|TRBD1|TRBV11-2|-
TGTGCCAGCAGCTTTGACAGGGGGCGGACTGAAGCTTTCTTT
CASSFDRGRTEAFF
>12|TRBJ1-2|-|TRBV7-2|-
TGTGCCAGCAGCTTTGGCCCCTATGGCTACACCTTC
CASSFGPYGYTF
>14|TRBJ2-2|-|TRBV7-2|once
TGTGCCAGCAGCTTAGTGGAGGGGACCGGGGAGCTGTTTTTT
CASSLVEGTGELFF
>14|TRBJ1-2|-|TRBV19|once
TGTGCCAGTAGTCCCGACACGACAAACTATGGCTACACCTTC
CASSPDTTNYGYTF
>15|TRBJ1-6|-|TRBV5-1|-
TGCGCCAGCAGCTTAGAGAGCTCCTATAATTCACCCCTCCACTTT
CASSLESSYNSPLHF
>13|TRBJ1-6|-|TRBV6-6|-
TGTGCCAGCACACAGGGATGGGATTCACCCCTCCACTTT
CASTQGWDSPLHF
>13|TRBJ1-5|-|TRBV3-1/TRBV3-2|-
TGTGCCAGCAGCCAATATCCTTCCCAGCCCCAGCATTTT
CASSQYPSQPQHF
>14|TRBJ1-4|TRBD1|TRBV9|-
TGTGCCAGCAGCGTAGGAGGGGGCGATGAAAAACTGTTTTTT
CASSVGGGDEKLFF
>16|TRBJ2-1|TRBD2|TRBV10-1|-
TGCGCCAGCAGTGAGTTCGGGACTAGCGGCTACAATGAGCAGTTCTTC
CASSEFGTSGYNEQFF
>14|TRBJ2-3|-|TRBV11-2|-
TGTGCCAGCAGCACCCGGACTGGCACAGATACGCAGTATTTT
CASSTRTGTDTQYF
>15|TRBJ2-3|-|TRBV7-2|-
TGTGCCAGCAGCTCCCGCAGGCCGGGCACAGATACGCAGTATTTT
CASSSRRPGTDTQYF
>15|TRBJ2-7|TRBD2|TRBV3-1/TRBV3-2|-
TGTGCCAGCAGCGCACGACTAGCGCAGACCTACGAGCAGTACTTC
CASSARLAQTYEQYF
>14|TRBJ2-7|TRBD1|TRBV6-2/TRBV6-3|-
TGTGCCAGCAGTTACGAGGGGGCTCTCCACGAGCAGTACTTC
CASSYEGALHEQYF
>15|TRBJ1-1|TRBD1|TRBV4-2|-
TGTGCCAGCACGGGGGTAGGGGGCGCGGGGACTGAAGCTTTCTTT
CASTGVGGAGTEAFF
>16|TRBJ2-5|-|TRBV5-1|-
TGCGCCAGCAGCGAAGGGACCGGGACATACCAAGAGACCCAGTACTTC
CASSEGTGTYQETQYF